Listed below are T cell receptor beta chains from one sample, sequenced in a study of regulatory T cells in long-lasting Graves disease. TCRdb re-derived calls from the multiplex PCR reads in MiXCR, one entry per CDR3 protein. The sample includes about 620,000 distinct CDR3 sequences, approximately 15% seen only once; the top ten take approximately 18%. Another study also made use of these data, one on T cells in Graves' hyperthyroidism and ophthalmopathy.

Sequenced here: peripheral blood mononuclear cells (PBMCs), sampled at new diagnosis, from a patient treated with antithyroid drugs. The source is a woman aged 25-40 years with Graves disease. The CDR3 runs from the conserved cysteine through the conserved F or W. A D gene is named only where the DNA matches it firmly. For some rows the clone size is stated as once, few or many, or as a class when expanded; others skip it.

clone_size d_call j_call v_call cdr3_aa cdr3_nt
- - TRBJ1-3 TRBV28 CASSLSGFSSSGNTIYF TGTGCCAGCAGTTTATCGGGCTTTTCAAGCTCTGGAAACACCATATATTTT
many - TRBJ1-4 TRBV3-1 CASSQDRGQATNEKLFF TGTGCCAGCAGCCAAGACAGGGGCCAGGCAACTAATGAAAAACTGTTTTTT
- - TRBJ2-1 TRBV5-1 CAGSRTVDEQFF TGCGCCGGCAGCAGGACAGTCGACGAGCAGTTCTTC
many - TRBJ2-3 TRBV28 CATTPRQGTDTQYF TGTGCCACAACCCCCCGCCAGGGCACAGATACGCAGTATTTT
many - TRBJ1-4 TRBV6-1 CASSPDRRNNEKLFF TGTGCCAGCAGTCCAGACAGGCGAAATAATGAAAAACTGTTTTTT
many - TRBJ1-4 TRBV5-1 CASSPGRAGFREKLFF TGCGCCAGCAGCCCCGGACGGGCGGGGTTTCGGGAAAAACTGTTTTTT
- TRBD2 TRBJ2-1 TRBV5-1 CASRLAGGQDEQFF TGCGCCAGCAGACTAGCGGGGGGGCAGGATGAGCAGTTCTTC
few TRBD2 TRBJ2-1 TRBV20-1 CSARMTGRTSGSLIDEQFF TGCAGTGCTAGGATGACAGGCAGGACTAGCGGGAGTCTTATAGATGAGCAGTTCTTC
few - TRBJ2-7 TRBV20-1 CSASDHKRSYEQYF TGCAGTGCCAGTGATCACAAAAGATCCTACGAGCAGTACTTC
many - TRBJ1-6 TRBV28 CASSPFLSRSPLHF TGTGCCAGCAGCCCTTTCCTCTCCAGGTCACCCCTCCACTTT
many TRBD1 TRBJ2-7 TRBV2 CASSLGTGISSYEQYF TGTGCCAGCAGCCTGGGGACAGGGATTAGCTCCTACGAGCAGTACTTC
many - TRBJ2-1 TRBV29-1 CSVLVGEQFF TGCAGCGTACTAGTCGGGGAGCAGTTCTTC
few - TRBJ1-5 TRBV19 CASSNQGNQPQHF TGTGCCAGTTCGAACCAGGGGAATCAGCCCCAGCATTTT
many - TRBJ2-7 TRBV28 CASSLSFGAREQYF TGTGCCAGCAGTTTATCGTTCGGAGCCCGCGAGCAGTACTTC
- - TRBJ2-1 TRBV5-6 CASSLSDRYNEQFF TGTGCCAGCAGCTTGTCGGACAGATACAATGAGCAGTTCTTC
- - TRBJ2-2 TRBV11-2 CASSLDSDSDRNTGELFF TGTGCCAGCAGCTTAGATTCTGACAGCGACAGGAACACCGGGGAGCTGTTTTTT
many - TRBJ1-2 TRBV7-6 CASSLAEDYGYTF TGTGCCAGCAGCTTAGCCGAGGACTATGGCTACACCTTC
- TRBD1 TRBJ2-3 TRBV5-1 CASSPLTGISTDTQYF TGCGCCAGCAGCCCGTTGACAGGGATTAGCACAGATACGCAGTATTTT
many - TRBJ1-1 TRBV7-8 CASSLVRGAEAFF TGTGCCAGCAGCTTAGTTCGGGGCGCTGAAGCTTTCTTT
- TRBD2 TRBJ2-7 TRBV20-1 CSARELAGASYEQYF TGCAGTGCTAGAGAATTAGCGGGAGCGAGCTACGAGCAGTACTTC
- - TRBJ1-6 TRBV6-1 CASRVQKNSPLHF TGTGCCAGCAGGGTACAGAAAAATTCACCCCTCCACTTT
- TRBD1 TRBJ1-4 TRBV28 CASSLSGQGASRKLFF TGTGCCAGCAGCCTCTCCGGGCAGGGGGCTTCGCGAAAACTGTTTTTT
- - TRBJ1-5 TRBV12-3/TRBV12-4 CASSYSVGRSDQPQHF TGTGCCAGCAGTTACTCCGTTGGCAGATCGGATCAGCCCCAGCATTTT
few - TRBJ1-2 TRBV19 CASSIRGNYGYTF TGTGCCAGTAGTATACGGGGGAACTATGGCTACACCTTC
many - TRBJ2-7 TRBV20-1 CSDRPEMGSDEQYF TGCAGTGATCGCCCAGAAATGGGGTCCGACGAGCAGTACTTC
- TRBD2 TRBJ2-7 TRBV27 CASSQGLGNEQYF TGTGCCAGCAGCCAGGGACTAGGTAACGAGCAGTACTTC
many - TRBJ2-3 TRBV2 CASREEGGTDTQYF TGTGCCAGCAGGGAAGAGGGTGGCACAGATACGCAGTATTTT
- - TRBJ1-1 TRBV3-1 CASSQRGSTEAFF TGTGCCAGCAGCCAACGGGGTTCCACTGAAGCTTTCTTT
- - TRBJ2-5 TRBV14 CASSQGGGGGQTQYF TGTGCCAGCAGCCAAGGAGGTGGTGGGGGGCAGACCCAGTACTTC
- - TRBJ2-5 TRBV6-2/TRBV6-3 CASSYSQGRLGWETQYF TGTGCCAGCAGTTACTCACAGGGAAGGTTGGGATGGGAGACCCAGTACTTC
many - TRBJ1-3 TRBV28 CASSLLTVPNTIYF TGTGCCAGCAGTTTATTGACAGTCCCAAACACCATATATTTT
- TRBD2 TRBJ2-2 TRBV5-1 CASSHGTTGELFF TGCGCCAGCAGCCATGGGACTACTGGGGAGCTGTTTTTT
many - TRBJ2-1 TRBV10-3 CAISASSGNEQFF TGTGCCATCAGTGCCAGCTCGGGGAATGAGCAGTTCTTC
many - TRBJ2-1 TRBV7-7 CASSLGWGNNEQFF TGTGCTAGCAGCTTAGGTTGGGGGAACAATGAGCAGTTCTTC
- - TRBJ2-2 TRBV20-1 CSARVGRFANTGELFF TGCAGTGCTAGGGTTGGAAGATTCGCGAACACCGGGGAGCTGTTTTTT
- - TRBJ2-1 TRBV20-1 CSASVEGSYNEQFF TGCAGTGCTAGTGTGGAGGGATCCTACAATGAGCAGTTCTTC
few - TRBJ2-5 TRBV5-1 CASSLEGGGPIKETQYF TGTGCCAGCAGCTTGGAAGGGGGTGGCCCGATTAAAGAGACCCAGTACTTC